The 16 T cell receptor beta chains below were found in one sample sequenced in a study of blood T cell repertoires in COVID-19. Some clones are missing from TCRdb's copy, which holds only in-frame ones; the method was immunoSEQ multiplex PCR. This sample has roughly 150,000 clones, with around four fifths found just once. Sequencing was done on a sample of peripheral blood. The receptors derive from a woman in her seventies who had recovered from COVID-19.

For the CDR3, the DNA is TGCGCCAGCAGCCAAGCCTCTGGCGGGGGGATCACAGATACGCAGTATTTT. Translation gives CASSQASGGGITDTQYF. The chain couples TRBV4-1 to TRBJ2-3; 8 bases fit TRBD2. CDR3 length equals 17 residues. The germline V gene has CDR1 MGHRA and CDR2 YSYEKL. Losses at the gene ends were 1 base for V and 2 bases for J; bases not matched to a gene: 8.

The CDR3 loop is CASVPTGGSGETQYF. CDR3 nucleotide sequence: TGCGCCAGCGTCCCGACAGGGGGATCCGGGGAGACCCAGTACTTC. The chain is built from TRBV5-1 and TRBJ2-5, with 9 bases aligning to TRBD1. CDR1 and CDR2 (germline): SGHRS, YFSETQ. With V trimmed by 7 bases and J by 5 bases, 12 bases remained unmatched. The CDR3 covers 15 residues.

Here the CDR3 reads CAWTTTGIEQYF. CDR3 bases: TGTGCCTGGACCACTACGGGGATCGAGCAGTACTTC. The rearrangement uses TRBV30 and TRBJ2-7; tentative D call: TRBD2 (5 bases). Germline V gene sequence: CDR1 GTSNPN, CDR2 SVGIG (reference sequence). V lost 4 bases and J lost 6, with 13 bases in between. CDR3 size: 12 residues.

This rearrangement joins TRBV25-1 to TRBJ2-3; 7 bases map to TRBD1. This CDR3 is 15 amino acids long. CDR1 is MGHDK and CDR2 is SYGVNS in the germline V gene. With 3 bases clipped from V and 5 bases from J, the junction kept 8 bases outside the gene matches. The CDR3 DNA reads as TGTGCCAGCAGTGACGTACGGACAGGAGGAGATACGCAGTATTTT. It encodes CASSDVRTGGDTQYF.

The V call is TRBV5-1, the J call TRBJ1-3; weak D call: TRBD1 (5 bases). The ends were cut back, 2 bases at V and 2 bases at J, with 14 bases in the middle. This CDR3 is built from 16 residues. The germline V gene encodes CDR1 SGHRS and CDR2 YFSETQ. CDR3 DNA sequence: TGCGCCAGCAGCTTTGGGTCGGGGGTGGCTGGAAACACCATATATTTT. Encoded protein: CASSFGSGVAGNTIYF.

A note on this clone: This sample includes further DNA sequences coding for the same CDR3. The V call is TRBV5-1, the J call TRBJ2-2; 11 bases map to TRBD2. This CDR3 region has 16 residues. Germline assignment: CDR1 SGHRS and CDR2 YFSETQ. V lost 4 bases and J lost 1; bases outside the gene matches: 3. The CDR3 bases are TGCGCCAGCAGCCCGCTAGCGGGAGGGAACACCGGGGAGCTGTTTTTT. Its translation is CASSPLAGGNTGELFF.

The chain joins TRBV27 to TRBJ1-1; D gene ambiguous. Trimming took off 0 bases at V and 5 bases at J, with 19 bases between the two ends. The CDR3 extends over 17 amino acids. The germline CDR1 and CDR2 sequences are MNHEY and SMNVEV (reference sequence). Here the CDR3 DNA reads TGTGCCAGCAGTTTATCGTCGGTGGGTCGGACTGGTACTGAAGCTTTCTTT. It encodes CASSLSSVGRTGTEAFF.

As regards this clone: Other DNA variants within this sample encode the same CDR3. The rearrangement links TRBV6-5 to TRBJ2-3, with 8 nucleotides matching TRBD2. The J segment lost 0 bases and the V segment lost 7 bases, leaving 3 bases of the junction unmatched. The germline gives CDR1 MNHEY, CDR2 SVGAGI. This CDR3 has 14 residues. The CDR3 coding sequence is TGTGCCAGCACCGGGGGGGGAAGCACAGATACGCAGTATTTT. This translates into CASTGGGSTDTQYF.

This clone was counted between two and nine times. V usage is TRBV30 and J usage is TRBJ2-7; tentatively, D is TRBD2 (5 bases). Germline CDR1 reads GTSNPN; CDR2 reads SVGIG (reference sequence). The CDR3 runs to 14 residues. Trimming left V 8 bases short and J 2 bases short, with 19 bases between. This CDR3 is CAKGGFCFAYEQYF. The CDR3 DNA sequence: TGTGCCAAAGGCGGGTTCTGCTTCGCCTACGAGCAGTACTTC. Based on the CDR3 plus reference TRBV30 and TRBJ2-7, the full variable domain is SQTIHQWPATLVQPVGSPLSLECTVEGTSNPNLYWYRQAAGRGLQLLFYSVGIGQISSEVPQNLSASRPQDRQFILSSKKLLLSDSGFYLCAKGGFCFAYEQYFGPGTRLTVT.

CDR3 amino acids: CSVVTAGVFF. The CDR3 DNA follows: TGCAGCGTCGTTACAGCGGGGGTTTTCTTT. The V call is TRBV29-1, the J call TRBJ1-1; possibly TRBD1 for D (5 bases). The CDR3 runs 10 residues. The ends were cut back, 6 bases at V and 13 bases at J, with 15 bases in the middle. Germline assignment: CDR1 SQVTM and CDR2 ANQGSEA.

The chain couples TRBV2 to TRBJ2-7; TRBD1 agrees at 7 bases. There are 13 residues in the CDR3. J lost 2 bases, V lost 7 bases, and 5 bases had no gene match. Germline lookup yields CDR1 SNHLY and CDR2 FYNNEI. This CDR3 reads CASKPTGTYEQYF. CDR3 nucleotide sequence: TGTGCCAGCAAACCGACAGGGACCTACGAGCAGTACTTC.

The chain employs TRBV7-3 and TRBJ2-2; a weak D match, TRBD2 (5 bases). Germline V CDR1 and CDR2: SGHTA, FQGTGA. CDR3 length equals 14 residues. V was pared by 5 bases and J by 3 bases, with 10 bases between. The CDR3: CASSRTRDTGELFF. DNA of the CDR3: TGTGCCAGCAGCCGCACTAGGGACACCGGGGAGCTGTTTTTT.

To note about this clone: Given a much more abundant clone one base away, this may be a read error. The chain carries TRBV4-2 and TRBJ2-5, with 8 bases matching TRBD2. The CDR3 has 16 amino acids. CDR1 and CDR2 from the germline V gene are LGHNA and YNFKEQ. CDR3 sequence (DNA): TGTGCCGGCAGCCAAGAGCCTAGCGGGCGACAAGAGACCCAGTACTTC. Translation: CAGSQEPSGRQETQYF.

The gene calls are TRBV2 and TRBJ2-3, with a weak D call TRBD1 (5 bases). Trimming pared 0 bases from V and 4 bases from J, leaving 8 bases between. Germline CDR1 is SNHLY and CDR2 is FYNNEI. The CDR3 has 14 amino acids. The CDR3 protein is CASSEAWGADTQYF. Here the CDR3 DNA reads TGTGCCAGCAGTGAAGCTTGGGGCGCAGATACGCAGTATTTT.

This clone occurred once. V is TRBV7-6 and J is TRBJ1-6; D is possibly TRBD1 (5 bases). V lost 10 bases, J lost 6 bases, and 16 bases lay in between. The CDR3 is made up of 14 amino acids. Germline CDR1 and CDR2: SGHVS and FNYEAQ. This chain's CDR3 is CATPPGSGNSPLHF. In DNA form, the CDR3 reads TGTGCCACCCCGCCAGGGTCGGGTAATTCACCCCTCCACTTT. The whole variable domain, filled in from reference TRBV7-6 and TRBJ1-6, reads GAGVSQSPRYKVTKRGQDVALRCDPISGHVSLYWYRQALGQGPEFLTYFNYEAQQDKSGLPNDRFSAERPEGSISTLTIQRTEQRDSAMYRCATPPGSGNSPLHFGNGTRLTVT.

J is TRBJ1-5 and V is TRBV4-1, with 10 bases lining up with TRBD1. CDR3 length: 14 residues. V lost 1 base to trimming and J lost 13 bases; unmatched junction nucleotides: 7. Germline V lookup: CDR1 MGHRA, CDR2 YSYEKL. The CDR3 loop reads CASSQGDRGRFQHF. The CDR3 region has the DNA TGCGCCAGCAGCCAAGGGGACAGGGGCCGCTTTCAGCATTTT.